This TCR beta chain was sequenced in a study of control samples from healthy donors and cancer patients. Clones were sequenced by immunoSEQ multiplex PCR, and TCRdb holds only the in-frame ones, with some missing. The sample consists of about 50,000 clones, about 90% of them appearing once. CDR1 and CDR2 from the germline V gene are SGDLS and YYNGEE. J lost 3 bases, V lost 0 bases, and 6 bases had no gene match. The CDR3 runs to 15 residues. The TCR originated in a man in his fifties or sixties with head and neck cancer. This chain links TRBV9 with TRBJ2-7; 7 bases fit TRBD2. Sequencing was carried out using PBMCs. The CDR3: CASSVGEGGVYEQYF. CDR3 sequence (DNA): TGTGCCAGCAGCGTAGGGGAGGGAGGGGTCTACGAGCAGTACTTC.